These 19 T cell receptor beta chains share one sample of origin, sequenced in a study of cytomegalovirus exposure and HLA in healthy donors. Sequencing was performed with immunoSEQ multiplex PCR; in TCRdb, only in-frame clones are kept and a portion is missing. Of 200,000 or so clones listed, 75% to 85% were seen once; the top ten hold roughly 12%. Sample: PBMCs. These receptors came from a woman aged 25 to 45 in good health and CMV-seropositive.

The genes are TRBV15 and TRBJ1-2, with D perhaps matching TRBD1 (5 bases). The CDR3 spans 13 residues. The V end lost 4 bases, the J end lost 2 bases, and 8 bases lay between the germline ends. The germline V gene has CDR1 LNHNV and CDR2 YYDKDF (reference sequence). The CDR3 loop reads CATSKTENYGYTF. The CDR3 DNA reads as TGTGCCACCAGCAAGACAGAGAACTATGGCTACACCTTC.

This clone came up once. The CDR3 DNA sequence: TGTGCCTGGAGACAGGGCCCATCTAGTGGCTACACCTTC. Amino acids: CAWRQGPSSGYTF. This chain uses TRBV30 with TRBJ1-2; the D gene is possibly TRBD1 (6 bases). CDR1 is GTSNPN, CDR2 SVGIG, per germline (reference sequence). CDR3 length: 13 residues. V gave up 3 bases and J gave up 7 bases, with 15 bases separating them.

V and J are TRBV5-6 and TRBJ1-1; D remains unclear. V lost 0 bases and J lost 5, with 11 bases in between. CDR3 length: 14 amino acids. From germline, CDR1 is SGHDT and CDR2 YYEEEE. Here the CDR3 DNA reads TGTGCCAGCAGCTTGGCAGGTGCGGGGACTGAAGCTTTCTTT. This translates into CASSLAGAGTEAFF.

This chain joins TRBV29-1 and TRBJ2-3; 11 bases are a match to TRBD2. With 0 bases clipped from V and 0 bases from J, the junction kept 11 bases outside the gene matches. CDR1 SQVTM and CDR2 ANQGSEA come from the germline V gene. This CDR3 spans 19 amino acids. The CDR3 DNA reads as TGCAGCGTTGAAGATCTTTTCTTGACTAGCGGGGCTAGCACAGATACGCAGTATTTT. Its translation is CSVEDLFLTSGASTDTQYF.

This chain uses TRBV15 with TRBJ1-2, with 9 bases that match TRBD1. This CDR3 has 13 amino acids. The V and J ends lost 3 bases and 4 bases, in that order; junction bases with no gene match: 0. Per germline, CDR1 LNHNV and CDR2 YYDKDF (reference sequence). This CDR3 is CATSRDRGYGYTF. The CDR3 DNA sequence: TGTGCCACCAGCAGGGACAGGGGCTATGGCTACACCTTC.

This clone was detected only a few times. The chain joins TRBV7-6 to TRBJ1-4; 7 nucleotides line up with TRBD1. From germline, CDR1 is SGHVS and CDR2 FNYEAQ. CDR3 size: 14 residues. With 5 bases clipped from V and 2 bases from J, the junction kept 2 bases outside the gene matches. CDR3 region: CASSEDRTNEKLFF. For the CDR3, the DNA is TGTGCCAGCAGCGAGGACAGGACTAATGAAAAACTGTTTTTT.

V is TRBV28 and J is TRBJ2-2, with D hard to call. Trimming took off 2 bases at V and 0 bases at J, with 4 bases between the two ends. The length of the CDR3 is 14 residues. The V gene's germline CDR1 is MDHEN and CDR2 SYDVKM. The CDR3 region has the DNA TGTGCCAGCAGTTTAACAGCGAACACCGGGGAGCTGTTTTTT. Encoded protein: CASSLTANTGELFF.

This rearrangement joins TRBV7-9 to TRBJ1-4; TRBD1 matches 7 bases. The CDR3 sequence is 14 residues long. V gave up 5 bases and J gave up 8 bases; unmatched junction bases: 8. CDR1 and CDR2 (germline): SEHNR, FQNEAQ (reference sequence). This CDR3 is CASSLSQGLEKLFF. The CDR3 DNA is TGTGCCAGCAGCCTATCACAGGGGCTGGAAAAACTGTTTTTT.

Only a few counts were recorded for this clone. The chain has TRBV19 and TRBJ1-4; 8 bases line up with TRBD1. The CDR3 consists of 18 residues. With 5 bases clipped from V and 4 bases from J, the junction kept 15 bases outside the gene matches. Germline V gene lookup returns CDR1 LNHDA and CDR2 SQIVND (reference sequence). CDR3 amino acids: CASSSRITGGQVNEKLFF. The CDR3 coding sequence is TGTGCCAGTAGTTCACGGATTACAGGGGGTCAGGTTAATGAAAAACTGTTTTTT.

V gene TRBV19 combines with J gene TRBJ2-5; TRBD2 agrees at 10 bases. The CDR3 extends over 18 amino acids. The germline V gene encodes CDR1 LNHDA and CDR2 SQIVND (reference sequence). The trim removed 4 bases at V and 5 bases at J, leaving 16 bases unmatched. The CDR3 DNA reads TGTGCCAGTAGTACGGGCCGGGTCCAGCGGGAGGGATCCGAGACCCAGTACTTC. This codes for CASSTGRVQREGSETQYF.

The DNA of the CDR3 is TGCGCCAGCAGCTTGGATCGGACAGGGGAGAATGAAAAACTGTTTTTT. This sequence encodes CASSLDRTGENEKLFF. The V call is TRBV5-1, the J call TRBJ1-4, with 9 bases aligning to TRBD1. The V segment lost 0 bases and the J segment 5 bases; nucleotides outside the gene matches: 5. Germline V CDR1 and CDR2: SGHRS, YFSETQ. The CDR3 is 16 residues long.

V is TRBV30 and J is TRBJ2-1; possibly TRBD2 for D (6 bases). V was shortened by 2 bases and J by 4 bases, with 12 bases between the two germline ends. In germline, CDR1 is GTSNPN, CDR2 SVGIG (reference sequence). The CDR3 spans 14 residues. CDR3 DNA sequence: TGTGCCTGGAGTAGCGGGCCCGGGTACAATGAGCAGTTCTTC. This gives the protein CAWSSGPGYNEQFF.

V usage is TRBV11-2 and J usage is TRBJ2-7; D is unclear. The CDR3 covers 14 residues. The V end lost 2 bases, the J end lost 7 bases, and 15 bases lay between the germline ends. Germline V CDR1 and CDR2: SGHAT, FQNNGV. CDR3 residues: CASSLIDVRSEQYF. The CDR3 DNA sequence: TGTGCCAGCAGCTTAATAGATGTCCGGAGTGAGCAGTACTTC.

The CDR3 sequence is CASSSRDRGNEQYF. For the CDR3, the DNA is TGTGCCAGCAGTTCCCGGGACAGGGGAAACGAGCAGTACTTC. V gene TRBV28 combines with J gene TRBJ2-7; 10 bases are a match to TRBD1. V lost 4 bases and J lost 5; bases outside the gene matches: 5. The germline CDR1 and CDR2 sequences are MDHEN and SYDVKM. CDR3 size: 14 residues. Looking up the rest from reference TRBV28 and TRBJ2-7 gives the full variable domain: DVKVTQSSRYLVKRTGEKVFLECVQDMDHENMFWYRQDPGLGLRLIYFSYDVKMKEKGDIPEGYSVSREKKERFSLILESASTNQTSMYLCASSSRDRGNEQYFGPGTRLTVT.

The rearrangement joins TRBV2 to TRBJ1-5; D call uncertain. The CDR3 extends over 14 amino acids. Germline CDR1 reads SNHLY; CDR2 reads FYNNEI. Trimming pared 3 bases from V and 1 base from J, leaving 7 bases between. The CDR3 loop is CASSDLLSNQPQHF. The CDR3 DNA is TGTGCCAGCAGTGATCTATTGAGCAATCAGCCCCAGCATTTT.

V and J are TRBV20-1 and TRBJ2-7, with D tentatively TRBD2 (6 bases). From germline, CDR1 is DFQATT and CDR2 SNEGSKA (reference sequence). This CDR3 has 10 amino acids. The CDR3, as DNA: TGCAGCGCCGGGAGTTACGAGCAGTACTTC. Amino acids: CSAGSYEQYF.

The chain has TRBV5-6 and TRBJ2-7, with 9 bases aligning to TRBD1. J gave up 2 bases and V 2 bases, and 5 bases lay outside the gene matches. The CDR3 consists of 15 residues. Germline CDR1 and CDR2: SGHDT and YYEEEE. The CDR3 is CASSFLTGGPYEQYF. In DNA, the CDR3 is TGTGCCAGCAGCTTTCTGACAGGGGGGCCCTACGAGCAGTACTTC.

The chain links TRBV2 to TRBJ2-1; 7 bases map to TRBD1. The CDR3 has 15 amino acids. The V segment lost 6 bases and the J segment 3 bases; nucleotides outside the gene matches: 8. Germline V gives CDR1 SNHLY, CDR2 FYNNEI. The CDR3 nucleotides are TGTGCCAGCAGGATCCGGGACAGCAACTACAATGAGCAGTTCTTC. This encodes CASRIRDSNYNEQFF.

This clone was counted only a few times. The V gene is TRBV5-8, the J gene TRBJ2-1, with D perhaps TRBD2 (6 bases). Trimming took 3 bases from V and 4 from J, leaving 17 bases between them. The length of the CDR3 is 16 residues. CDR1 SGHTS and CDR2 YDEGEE come from the germline V gene. This CDR3 reads CASSSPGTSLYNEQFF. The CDR3 nucleotides read TGTGCCAGCAGCTCACCCGGGACTTCCCTATACAATGAGCAGTTCTTC.